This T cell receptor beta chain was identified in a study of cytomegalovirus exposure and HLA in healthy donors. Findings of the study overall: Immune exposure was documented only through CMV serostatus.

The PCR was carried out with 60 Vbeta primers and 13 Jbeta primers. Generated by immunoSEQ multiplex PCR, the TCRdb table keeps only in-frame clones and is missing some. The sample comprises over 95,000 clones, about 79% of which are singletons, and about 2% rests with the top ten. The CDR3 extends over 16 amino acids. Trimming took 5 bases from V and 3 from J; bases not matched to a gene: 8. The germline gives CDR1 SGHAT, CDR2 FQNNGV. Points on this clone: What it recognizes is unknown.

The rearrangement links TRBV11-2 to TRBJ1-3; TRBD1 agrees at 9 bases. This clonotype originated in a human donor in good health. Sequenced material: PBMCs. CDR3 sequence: CASSRLTGGSGNTIYF. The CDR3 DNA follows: TGTGCCAGCAGCCGACTAACAGGGGGCAGTGGAAACACCATATATTTT.